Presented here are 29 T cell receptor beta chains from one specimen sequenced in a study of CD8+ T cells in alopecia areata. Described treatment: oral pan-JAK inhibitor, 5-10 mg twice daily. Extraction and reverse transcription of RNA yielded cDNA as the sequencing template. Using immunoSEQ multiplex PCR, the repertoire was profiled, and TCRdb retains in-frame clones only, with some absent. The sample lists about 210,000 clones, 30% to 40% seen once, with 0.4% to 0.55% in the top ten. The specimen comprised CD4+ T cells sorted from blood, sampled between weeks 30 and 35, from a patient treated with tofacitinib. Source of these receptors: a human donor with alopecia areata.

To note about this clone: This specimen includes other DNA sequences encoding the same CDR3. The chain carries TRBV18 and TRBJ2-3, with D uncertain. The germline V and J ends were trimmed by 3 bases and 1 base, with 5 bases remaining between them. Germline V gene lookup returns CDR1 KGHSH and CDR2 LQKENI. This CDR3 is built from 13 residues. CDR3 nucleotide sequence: TGTGCCAGCTCACCGACCGGCACAGATACGCAGTATTTT. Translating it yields CASSPTGTDTQYF.

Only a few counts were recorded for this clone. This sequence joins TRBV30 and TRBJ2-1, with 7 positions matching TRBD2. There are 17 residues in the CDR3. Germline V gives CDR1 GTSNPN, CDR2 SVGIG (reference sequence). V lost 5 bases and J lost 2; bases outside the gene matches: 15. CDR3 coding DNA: TGTGCCTGGCTTAGAGCGGGGTTAAGGGGAACCTACAATGAGCAGTTCTTC. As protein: CAWLRAGLRGTYNEQFF.

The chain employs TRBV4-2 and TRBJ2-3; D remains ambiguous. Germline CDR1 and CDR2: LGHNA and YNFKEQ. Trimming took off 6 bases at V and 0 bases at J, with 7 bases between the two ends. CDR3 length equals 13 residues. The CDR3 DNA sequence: TGTGCCAGCAGGGCCTCTAGCACAGATACGCAGTATTTT. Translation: CASRASSTDTQYF.

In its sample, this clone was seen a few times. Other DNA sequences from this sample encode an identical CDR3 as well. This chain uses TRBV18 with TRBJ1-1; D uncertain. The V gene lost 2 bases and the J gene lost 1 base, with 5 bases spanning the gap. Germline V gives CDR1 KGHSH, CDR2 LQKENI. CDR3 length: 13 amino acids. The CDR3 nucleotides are TGTGCCAGCTCACCAAACGGGAACACTGAAGCTTTCTTT. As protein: CASSPNGNTEAFF. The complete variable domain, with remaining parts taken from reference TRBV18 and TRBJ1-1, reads NAGVMQNPRHLVRRRGQEARLRCSPMKGHSHVYWYRQLPEEGLKFMVYLQKENIIDESGMPKERFSAEFPKEGPSILRIQQVVRGDSAAYFCASSPNGNTEAFFGQGTRLTVV.

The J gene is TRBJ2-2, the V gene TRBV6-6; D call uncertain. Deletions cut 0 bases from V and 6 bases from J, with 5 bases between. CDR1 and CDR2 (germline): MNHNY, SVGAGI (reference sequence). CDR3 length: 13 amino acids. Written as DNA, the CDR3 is TGTGCCAGCAGTTACTCGATGCCCGGGGAGCTGTTTTTT. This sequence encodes CASSYSMPGELFF.

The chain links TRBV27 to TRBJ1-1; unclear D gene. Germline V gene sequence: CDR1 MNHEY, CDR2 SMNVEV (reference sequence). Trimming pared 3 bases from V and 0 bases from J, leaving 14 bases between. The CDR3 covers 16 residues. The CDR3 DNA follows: TGTGCCAGCAGTTTGGATGGGGTGAGGGTGAACACTGAAGCTTTCTTT. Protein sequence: CASSLDGVRVNTEAFF.

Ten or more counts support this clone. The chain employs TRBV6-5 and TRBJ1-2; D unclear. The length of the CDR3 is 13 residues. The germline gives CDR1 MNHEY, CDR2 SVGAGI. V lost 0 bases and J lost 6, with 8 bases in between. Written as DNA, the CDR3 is TGTGCCAGCAGTTACTCGCACAGAAATGGCTACACCTTC. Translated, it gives CASSYSHRNGYTF.

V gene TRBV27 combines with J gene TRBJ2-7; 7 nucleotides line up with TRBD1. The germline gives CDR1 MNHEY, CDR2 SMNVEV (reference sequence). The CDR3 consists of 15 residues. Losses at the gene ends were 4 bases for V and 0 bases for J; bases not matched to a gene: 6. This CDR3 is CASSWVTGSSYEQYF. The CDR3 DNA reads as TGTGCCAGCAGTTGGGTGACAGGGAGCTCCTACGAGCAGTACTTC.

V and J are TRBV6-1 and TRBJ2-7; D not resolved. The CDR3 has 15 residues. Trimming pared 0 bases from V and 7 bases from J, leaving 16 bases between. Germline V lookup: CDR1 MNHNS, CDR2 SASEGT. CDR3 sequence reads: CASSEAGTSPREQYF. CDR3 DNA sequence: TGTGCCAGCAGTGAAGCCGGCACCTCACCGAGGGAGCAGTACTTC.

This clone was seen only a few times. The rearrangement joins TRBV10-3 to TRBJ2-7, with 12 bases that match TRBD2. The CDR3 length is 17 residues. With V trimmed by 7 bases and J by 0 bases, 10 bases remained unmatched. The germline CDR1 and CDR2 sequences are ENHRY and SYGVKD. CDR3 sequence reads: CAIKGLAGPNSSYEQYF. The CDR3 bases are TGTGCCATCAAAGGACTAGCGGGACCCAATAGCTCCTACGAGCAGTACTTC.

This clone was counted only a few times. The CDR3 nucleotides are TGTGCCAGCAGTGAGTCCGGGACAAATACGCAGTATTTT. This translates into CASSESGTNTQYF. The V gene is TRBV25-1, the J gene TRBJ2-3; possible D gene TRBD1, 6 bases. The CDR3 has 13 amino acids. Germline V CDR1 and CDR2: MGHDK, SYGVNS. The V end was cut by 3 bases, the J end by 7 bases, with 11 bases between.

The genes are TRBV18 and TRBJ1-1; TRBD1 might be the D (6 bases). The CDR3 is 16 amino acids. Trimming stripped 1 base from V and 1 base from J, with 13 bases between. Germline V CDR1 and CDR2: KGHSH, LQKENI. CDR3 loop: CASSPQWGAENTEAFF. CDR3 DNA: TGTGCCAGCTCACCACAATGGGGGGCAGAGAACACTGAAGCTTTCTTT.

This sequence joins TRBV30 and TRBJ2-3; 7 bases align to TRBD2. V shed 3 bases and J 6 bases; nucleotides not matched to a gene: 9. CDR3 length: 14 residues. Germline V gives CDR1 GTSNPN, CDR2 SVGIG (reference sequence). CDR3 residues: CAWSASGPGDTQYF. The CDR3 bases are TGTGCCTGGAGCGCTAGCGGCCCCGGCGATACGCAGTATTTT.

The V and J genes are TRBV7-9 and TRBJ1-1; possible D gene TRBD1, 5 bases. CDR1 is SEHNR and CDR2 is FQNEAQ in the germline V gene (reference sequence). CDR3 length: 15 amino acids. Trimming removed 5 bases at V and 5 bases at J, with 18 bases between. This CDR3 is CASSLPDSVQTEAFF. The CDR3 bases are TGTGCCAGCAGCCTCCCCGACAGTGTCCAAACTGAAGCTTTCTTT.

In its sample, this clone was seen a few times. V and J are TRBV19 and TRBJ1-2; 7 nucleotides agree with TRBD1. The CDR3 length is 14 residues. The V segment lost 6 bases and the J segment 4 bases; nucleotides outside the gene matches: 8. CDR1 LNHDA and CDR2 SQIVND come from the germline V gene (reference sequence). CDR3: CASSTVGTVYGYTF. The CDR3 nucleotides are TGTGCCAGTAGCACAGTAGGGACAGTCTATGGCTACACCTTC.

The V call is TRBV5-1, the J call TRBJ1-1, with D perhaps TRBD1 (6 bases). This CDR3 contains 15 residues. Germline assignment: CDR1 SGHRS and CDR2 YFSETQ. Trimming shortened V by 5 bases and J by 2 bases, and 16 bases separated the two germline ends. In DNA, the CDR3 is TGCGCCAGCAGGGCGGGGGGGGCCGAAAACACTGAAGCTTTCTTT. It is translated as CASRAGGAENTEAFF.

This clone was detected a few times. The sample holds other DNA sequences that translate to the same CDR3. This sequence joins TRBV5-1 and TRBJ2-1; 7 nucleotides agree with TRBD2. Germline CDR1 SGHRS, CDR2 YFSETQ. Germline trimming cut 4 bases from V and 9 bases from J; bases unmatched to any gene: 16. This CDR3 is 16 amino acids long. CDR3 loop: CASSLGLVVRTSEQFF. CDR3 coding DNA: TGCGCCAGCAGCCTAGGACTAGTGGTGCGGACCAGTGAGCAGTTCTTC. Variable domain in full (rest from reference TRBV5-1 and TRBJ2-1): KAGVTQTPRYLIKTRGQQVTLSCSPISGHRSVSWYQQTPGQGLQFLFEYFSETQRNKGNFPGRFSGRQFSNSRSEMNVSTLELGDSALYLCASSLGLVVRTSEQFFGPGTRLTVL.

The CDR3 here is CASRLEQIYGYTF. The CDR3 nucleotides are TGCGCCAGCAGACTGGAACAGATCTATGGCTACACCTTC. The chain employs TRBV5-1 and TRBJ1-2; unclear D gene. Trimming pared 5 bases from V and 4 bases from J, leaving 12 bases between. In germline, CDR1 is SGHRS, CDR2 YFSETQ. The CDR3 covers 13 residues.

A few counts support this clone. The CDR3 DNA reads TGTGCCAGCTTTGCGGGAAACATTCAGTACTTC. It specifies CASFAGNIQYF. The chain combines TRBV6-6 with TRBJ2-4; D may be TRBD2 (5 bases). There are 11 residues in the CDR3. The germline V gene has CDR1 MNHNY and CDR2 SVGAGI (reference sequence). V was clipped by 8 bases and J by 6 bases, with 8 bases between them.

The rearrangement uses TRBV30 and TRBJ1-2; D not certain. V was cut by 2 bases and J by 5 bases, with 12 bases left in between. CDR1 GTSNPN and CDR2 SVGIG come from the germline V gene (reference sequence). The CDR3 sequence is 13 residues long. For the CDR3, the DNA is TGTGCCTGGAGTATCCAGTTGAGTTATGGCTACACCTTC. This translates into CAWSIQLSYGYTF.

CDR3: CASSLSAAANTEAFF. The CDR3 DNA follows: TGTGCCAGCAGCTTATCCGCAGCAGCGAACACTGAAGCTTTCTTT. The chain carries TRBV7-9 and TRBJ1-1; the D is unclear. Trimming cost V 2 bases and J 1 base, with 11 bases left between them. Germline CDR1 reads SEHNR; CDR2 reads FQNEAQ (reference sequence). This CDR3 contains 15 residues.

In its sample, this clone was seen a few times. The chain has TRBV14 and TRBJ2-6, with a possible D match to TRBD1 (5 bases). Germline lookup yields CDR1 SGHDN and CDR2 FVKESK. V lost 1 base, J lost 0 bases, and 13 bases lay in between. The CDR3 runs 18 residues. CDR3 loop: CASSQAAGHSSGANVLTF. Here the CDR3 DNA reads TGTGCCAGCAGCCAAGCTGCAGGACACTCCTCTGGGGCCAACGTCCTGACTTTC.

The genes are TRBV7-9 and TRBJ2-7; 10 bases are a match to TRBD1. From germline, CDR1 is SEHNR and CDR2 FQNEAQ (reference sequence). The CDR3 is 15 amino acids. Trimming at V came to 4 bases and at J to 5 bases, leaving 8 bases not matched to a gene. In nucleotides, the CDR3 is TGTGCCAGCAGCTCGACAGGGGGCTTTGGCCACGAGCAGTACTTC. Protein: CASSSTGGFGHEQYF.

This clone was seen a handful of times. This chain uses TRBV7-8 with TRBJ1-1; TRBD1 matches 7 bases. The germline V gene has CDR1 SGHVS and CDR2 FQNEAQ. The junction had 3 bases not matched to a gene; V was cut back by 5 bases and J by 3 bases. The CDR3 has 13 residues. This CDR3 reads CASSLTGDTEAFF. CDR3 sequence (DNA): TGTGCCAGCAGCCTAACAGGGGACACTGAAGCTTTCTTT.

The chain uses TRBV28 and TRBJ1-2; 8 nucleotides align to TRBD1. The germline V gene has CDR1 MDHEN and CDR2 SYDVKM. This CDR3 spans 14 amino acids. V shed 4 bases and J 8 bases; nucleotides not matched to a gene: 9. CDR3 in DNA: TGTGCCAGCAGTTCGGGGACAGGCAGTTTCGGCTACACCTTC. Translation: CASSSGTGSFGYTF.

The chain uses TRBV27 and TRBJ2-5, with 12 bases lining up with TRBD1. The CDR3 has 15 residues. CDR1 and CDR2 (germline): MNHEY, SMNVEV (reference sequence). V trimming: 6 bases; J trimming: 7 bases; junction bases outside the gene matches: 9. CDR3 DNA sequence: TGTGCCAGCAGAATGGGACAGGGGGCTTGGGGGACCCAGTACTTC. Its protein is CASRMGQGAWGTQYF.

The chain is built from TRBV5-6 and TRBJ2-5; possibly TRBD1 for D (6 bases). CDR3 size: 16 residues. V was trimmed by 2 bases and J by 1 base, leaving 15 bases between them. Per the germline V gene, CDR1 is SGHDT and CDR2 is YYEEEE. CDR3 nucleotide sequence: TGTGCCAGCAGCTTCAGTCCGACAGGTTCCCAAGAGACCCAGTACTTC. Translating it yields CASSFSPTGSQETQYF.

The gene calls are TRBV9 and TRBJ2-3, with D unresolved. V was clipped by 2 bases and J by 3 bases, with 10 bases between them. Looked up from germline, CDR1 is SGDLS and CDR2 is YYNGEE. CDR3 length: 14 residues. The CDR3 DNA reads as TGTGCCAGCAGCGTCAGGTCAGATACAGATACGCAGTATTTT. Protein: CASSVRSDTDTQYF.

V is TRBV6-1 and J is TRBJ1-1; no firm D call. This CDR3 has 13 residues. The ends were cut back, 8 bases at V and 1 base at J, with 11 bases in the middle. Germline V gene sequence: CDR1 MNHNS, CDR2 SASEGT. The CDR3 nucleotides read TGTGCCAGCGGCAAAGAGTGGAACACTGAAGCTTTCTTT. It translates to CASGKEWNTEAFF.